The T cell receptor (beta chain) described here comes from a study of Ad26.COV2.S vaccination and SARS-CoV-2 variants. Assay: immunoSEQ multiplex PCR; the TCRdb copy retains only in-frame clones and omits some. Among more than 150,000 clones, roughly 89% were seen once, and the ten largest hold 5% to 6.5%. Losses at the gene ends were 0 bases for V and 6 bases for J; bases not matched to a gene: 4. Germline V gives CDR1 SGHRS, CDR2 YFSETQ. The CDR3 spans 14 residues. Findings and caveats of the study: While placebo recipients had lower spike-specific TCR breadth, vaccine recipients had more. The breadth of spike-specific CD8+ and CD4+ T cell responses after vaccination was reportedly substantial. Using TCR breadth and depth analyses may have led to underestimated total T cell responses. Placebo recipients and vaccine recipients were similar in non-spike TCR breadth.

Details on this clone: Its antigen is currently unknown.

Source: peripheral blood, taken after recovery from COVID-19. This chain uses TRBV5-1 with TRBJ2-7; 9 positions agree with TRBD1. The source of this sequence is a human donor who had recovered from COVID-19. The CDR3 sequence: CASSLEGQGLEQYF. The DNA of the CDR3 is TGCGCCAGCAGCTTGGAGGGACAGGGACTCGAGCAGTACTTC.